One and the same sample provided the 10 T cell receptor beta chains below, sequenced in a study of cytomegalovirus exposure and HLA in healthy donors. The PCR used 60 Vbeta and 13 Jbeta primers. Assay used: immunoSEQ multiplex PCR; TCRdb lists only in-frame clones, some missing. Among about 200,000 clones listed, about 70% were seen once. The specimen was PBMCs. Receptor source: a man aged 35-49 years in good health and CMV-seropositive.

In its sample, this clone was seen a few times. The V and J genes are TRBV7-8 and TRBJ1-3; 7 nucleotides align to TRBD1. The CDR3 sequence is 17 residues long. Germline V gives CDR1 SGHVS, CDR2 FQNEAQ. V was pared by 0 bases and J by 3 bases, with 8 bases of the junction left unmatched. The CDR3 DNA follows: TGTGCCAGCAGCTTAGCCCTTGGGACAGTCTTTGGAAACACCATATATTTT. Translation gives CASSLALGTVFGNTIYF. The whole variable domain, remainder taken from reference TRBV7-8 and TRBJ1-3, is GAGVSQSPRYKVAKRGQDVALRCDPISGHVSLFWYQQALGQGPEFLTYFQNEAQLDKSGLPSDRFFAERPEGSVSTLKIQRTQQEDSAVYLCASSLALGTVFGNTIYFGEGSWLTVV.

This chain links TRBV5-1 with TRBJ1-2; possible D gene TRBD1, 5 bases. There are 15 residues in the CDR3. V was clipped by 5 bases and J by 4 bases, with 18 bases between them. CDR1 is SGHRS, CDR2 YFSETQ, per germline. CDR3 protein: CASSFGTDSFYGYTF. The CDR3 nucleotides are TGCGCCAGCAGTTTCGGGACTGATTCATTCTATGGCTACACCTTC. Full variable domain (missing parts from reference TRBV5-1 and TRBJ1-2): KAGVTQTPRYLIKTRGQQVTLSCSPISGHRSVSWYQQTPGQGLQFLFEYFSETQRNKGNFPGRFSGRQFSNSRSEMNVSTLELGDSALYLCASSFGTDSFYGYTFGSGTRLTVV.

V is TRBV7-2 and J is TRBJ1-1, with a tentative D call TRBD1 (6 bases). V was shortened by 6 bases and J by 4 bases, with 18 bases between the two germline ends. The CDR3 totals 15 residues. The V gene's germline CDR1 is SGHTA and CDR2 FQGNSA. The CDR3 protein is CASSKPGQQGTEAFF. The CDR3 nucleotides read TGTGCCAGCAGTAAACCGGGACAACAGGGCACTGAAGCTTTCTTT.

This clone was counted between two and nine times. The chain combines TRBV4-1 with TRBJ2-2; 7 nucleotides agree with TRBD1. J lost 6 bases, V lost 8 bases, and 12 bases had no gene match. The CDR3 has 15 amino acids. The germline CDR1 and CDR2 sequences are MGHRA and YSYEKL. CDR3 amino acids: CASGKGQTPSGELFF. The CDR3 DNA is TGCGCCAGCGGGAAGGGACAGACCCCTTCCGGGGAGCTGTTTTTT.

This clone has only one observation. CDR3 sequence (DNA): TGTGCCAGCAGCTTTTCCGGGATTGGAAACACCATATATTTT. This codes for CASSFSGIGNTIYF. This rearrangement joins TRBV11-2 to TRBJ1-3; D remains unclear. Trimming took 3 bases from V and 3 from J, leaving 9 bases between them. The CDR3 covers 14 residues. From germline, CDR1 is SGHAT and CDR2 FQNNGV.

This clone showed up just once. The rearrangement uses TRBV19 and TRBJ2-5; 8 nucleotides line up with TRBD1. The CDR3 totals 15 residues. Germline-derived CDR1 and CDR2 are LNHDA and SQIVND (reference sequence). V gave up 3 bases and J gave up 2 bases; unmatched junction bases: 5. The CDR3 loop is CASSMRQGTQETQYF. The CDR3 region has the DNA TGTGCCAGTAGTATGAGACAGGGGACTCAAGAGACCCAGTACTTC.

J is TRBJ2-3 and V is TRBV5-1, with 8 bases identical to TRBD2. Germline V gene lookup returns CDR1 SGHRS and CDR2 YFSETQ. This CDR3 is built from 14 residues. The V segment lost 6 bases and the J segment 6 bases; nucleotides outside the gene matches: 9. DNA for the CDR3: TGCGCCAGCATTGACCCGGGAGGGGGGGATACGCAGTATTTT. Amino acids: CASIDPGGGDTQYF.

This sequence joins TRBV27 and TRBJ2-5; 14 bases match TRBD2. The CDR3 is made up of 14 amino acids. Trimming cost V 6 bases and J 9 bases; bases outside gene matches: 6. The germline CDR1 and CDR2 sequences are MNHEY and SMNVEV (reference sequence). CDR3 DNA sequence: TGTGCCAGCAGGGGACTAGCGGGGGCCAAGGCCCAGTACTTC. As protein: CASRGLAGAKAQYF.

This clone was counted only a few times. The chain is built from TRBV29-1 and TRBJ2-3, with a tentative D call TRBD1 (6 bases). CDR1 and CDR2 from the germline V gene are SQVTM and ANQGSEA. There are 15 residues in the CDR3. The V end was cut by 4 bases, the J end by 5 bases, with 19 bases between. The CDR3 spells CSVVLGDRRKDTQYF. DNA for the CDR3: TGCAGCGTTGTCCTGGGAGACAGGCGTAAAGATACGCAGTATTTT.

J is TRBJ2-5 and V is TRBV10-3; a possible D gene is TRBD2 (6 bases). V gave up 6 bases and J gave up 2 bases, with 13 bases separating them. The CDR3 runs to 14 residues. Germline CDR1 ENHRY, CDR2 SYGVKD. CDR3 region: CAISITGLQETQYF. CDR3 nucleotide sequence: TGTGCCATCAGCATAACGGGACTTCAAGAGACCCAGTACTTC.